This TCR beta chain is drawn from a study of CD8 T cells in ankylosing spondylitis. A word on this clonotype: Its antigen is still unknown.

Generation of TCR beta libraries employed quantitative 5'-RACE incorporating molecular barcodes. TCRdb analysed the 5' RACE reads with MiXCR anew, one entry per CDR3 protein. Of 200,000 or so distinct CDR3 sequences listed, 15% to 20% are singletons. Germline-derived CDR1 and CDR2 are SGHVS and FQNEAQ. This CDR3 is 15 amino acids long. V shed 6 bases, J shed 5 bases, and the junction held 13 bases outside the gene matches. Findings of the study overall: Disease-linked clones displayed a CD8+ phenotype and appeared relatively rarely in peripheral blood. Characteristic of ankylosing spondylitis blood, it appeared, was a TCR beta motif comprising about eight highly homologous variants. The study looked at matched synovial fluid samples from ankylosing spondylitis patients. Disease-linked clones were reported to be significantly enriched there.

The source of this sequence is a male donor between 5 and 35 years old with ankylosing spondylitis or in good health (not recorded which). Source material: blood, either unsorted or a sorted T cell fraction (not recorded which). The chain has TRBV7-8 and TRBJ2-7, with 7 positions matching TRBD1. The CDR3 DNA sequence: TGTGCCAGCAGTCTTAGCCCCAGGGGGAGCGACGAGCAGTACTTC. As protein: CASSLSPRGSDEQYF.